This entry lists 23 T cell receptor beta chains sequenced from one sample in a study of CD8 T cells in ankylosing spondylitis. MiXCR, applied by TCRdb to the 5' RACE reads, yields one record per CDR3 protein. Among about 240,000 distinct CDR3 sequences, approximately 9% were seen once, and the ten largest hold under 7.5%. What was sequenced was blood, either unsorted or a sorted T cell fraction (not recorded which). The receptor set was obtained from a male donor with ankylosing spondylitis or in good health (not recorded which).

This clonotype was detected a few times. The chain is built from TRBV5-1 and TRBJ1-6; the D gene is possibly TRBD1 (5 bases). The CDR3 length is 14 residues. Trimming cost V 5 bases and J 7 bases, with 13 bases left between them. Germline V lookup: CDR1 SGHRS, CDR2 YFSETQ. CDR3: CASRQDSGNSPLHF. The CDR3 DNA follows: TGCGCCAGCAGACAAGACAGTGGAAATTCACCCCTCCACTTT. The full variable domain, in which reference TRBV5-1 and TRBJ1-6 provide the parts outside the CDR3, is KAGVTQTPRYLIKTRGQQVTLSCSPISGHRSVSWYQQTPGQGLQFLFEYFSETQRNKGNFPGRFSGRQFSNSRSEMNVSTLELGDSALYLCASRQDSGNSPLHFGNGTRLTVT.

This clonotype was seen repeatedly, ten times or more. The chain carries TRBV20-1 and TRBJ2-5; D gene ambiguous. Germline lookup yields CDR1 DFQATT and CDR2 SNEGSKA (reference sequence). V dropped 2 bases and J dropped 0 bases, with 4 bases sitting between them. The CDR3 is made up of 12 amino acids. This chain's CDR3 is CSARSDQETQYF. CDR3 bases: TGCAGTGCTAGATCCGACCAAGAGACCCAGTACTTC.

The chain has TRBV20-1 and TRBJ1-1; TRBD1 is a possible D gene (6 bases). There are 16 residues in the CDR3. Germline lookup yields CDR1 DFQATT and CDR2 SNEGSKA (reference sequence). Trimming shortened V by 3 bases and J by 0 bases, and 17 bases separated the two germline ends. CDR3 DNA: TGCAGTGCTAGTCGACAGGAGCCCTACATGAACACTGAAGCTTTCTTT. Translated: CSASRQEPYMNTEAFF.

This clonotype was counted many times. This chain connects TRBV14 to TRBJ1-1; 8 bases align to TRBD1. CDR1 is SGHDN and CDR2 is FVKESK in the germline V gene. This CDR3 has 17 residues. V lost 3 bases to trimming and J lost 0 bases; unmatched junction nucleotides: 9. The CDR3 is CASSHRPGQALNTEAFF. The DNA for the CDR3 is TGTGCCAGCAGCCACAGACCGGGACAGGCTTTGAACACTGAAGCTTTCTTT. Using reference TRBV14 and TRBJ1-1 for the parts outside the CDR3, the full variable domain is EAGVTQFPSHSVIEKGQTVTLRCDPISGHDNLYWYRRVMGKEIKFLLHFVKESKQDESGMPNNRFLAERTGGTYSTLKVQPAELEDSGVYFCASSHRPGQALNTEAFFGQGTRLTVV.

This clonotype was observed many times. The gene calls are TRBV5-1 and TRBJ1-4; possible D gene TRBD1, 6 bases. Looked up from germline, CDR1 is SGHRS and CDR2 is YFSETQ. This CDR3 spans 16 amino acids. V was shortened by 4 bases and J by 2 bases, with 15 bases between the two germline ends. The CDR3 DNA reads as TGCGCCAGCAGCCCTGAATCAGGGGATACTAATGAAAAACTGTTTTTT. Protein product: CASSPESGDTNEKLFF.

This clonotype has ten or more counts. This chain uses TRBV7-2 with TRBJ1-2; no clear D. The V and J ends lost 2 bases and 6 bases respectively, with 10 bases between them. The germline V gene has CDR1 SGHTA and CDR2 FQGNSA. The CDR3 length is 13 residues. CDR3 in amino acids: CASSLNAGDGYTF. The DNA of the CDR3 is TGTGCCAGCAGCTTAAACGCTGGCGATGGCTACACCTTC.

There are many counts of this clonotype. The chain combines TRBV5-1 with TRBJ2-3; D is perhaps TRBD1 (5 bases). Germline CDR1 reads SGHRS; CDR2 reads YFSETQ. The CDR3 runs to 15 residues. V lost 8 bases to trimming and J lost 0 bases, with 16 bases between them. The CDR3 reads CASKWGQGSTDTQYF. The CDR3 DNA is TGCGCCAGTAAGTGGGGCCAGGGAAGCACAGATACGCAGTATTTT.

This clonotype occurred a few times. The gene calls are TRBV30 and TRBJ1-6; TRBD1 agrees at 7 bases. CDR1 and CDR2 from the germline V gene are GTSNPN and SVGIG (reference sequence). This CDR3 is 15 amino acids long. V shed 4 bases and J 1 base; nucleotides not matched to a gene: 4. CDR3 bases: TGTGCCTGGAATAGGGACAGTTCCTATAATTCACCCCTCCACTTT. Its translation: CAWNRDSSYNSPLHF.

This clonotype showed up many times. The V and J genes are TRBV6-1 and TRBJ2-1; maybe TRBD2 (6 bases). Germline CDR1 and CDR2: MNHNS and SASEGT. The ends were cut back, 5 bases at V and 2 bases at J, with 16 bases in the middle. CDR3 length equals 16 residues. CDR3 sequence (DNA): TGTGCCAGCAGTCTTAGCGGAAGACCCCCCTACAATGAGCAGTTCTTC. Translating gives CASSLSGRPPYNEQFF.

This clonotype was found a few times. This rearrangement joins TRBV20-1 to TRBJ2-3, with D unresolved. Trimming left V 0 bases short and J 4 bases short, with 11 bases between. The CDR3 is 14 residues long. In germline, CDR1 is DFQATT, CDR2 SNEGSKA (reference sequence). The CDR3 bases are TGCAGTGCTAGAGATACAAGTGTTGCAGATACGCAGTATTTT. Translating gives CSARDTSVADTQYF.

This clonotype was detected a few times. This chain joins TRBV7-2 and TRBJ2-1; 9 nucleotides line up with TRBD2. Germline trimming cut 1 base from V and 8 bases from J; bases unmatched to any gene: 6. This CDR3 has 15 amino acids. The germline CDR1 and CDR2 sequences are SGHTA and FQGNSA. The CDR3: CASSLVGGGADEQFF. DNA for the CDR3: TGTGCCAGCAGCTTAGTCGGCGGGGGGGCAGATGAGCAGTTCTTC.

This clonotype appeared many times. V gene TRBV5-4 combines with J gene TRBJ2-3; possible D gene TRBD1, 6 bases. Trimming stripped 0 bases from V and 10 bases from J, with 9 bases between. The CDR3 runs to 12 residues. Germline CDR1 SGHNT, CDR2 YYREEE (reference sequence). The CDR3 spells CASSLGDTAQYF. Here the CDR3 DNA reads TGTGCCAGCAGCTTGGGGGACACGGCGCAGTATTTT.

This chain joins TRBV20-1 and TRBJ2-1, with D unclear. CDR1 is DFQATT and CDR2 is SNEGSKA in the germline V gene (reference sequence). The CDR3 is 14 residues long. The ends were cut back, 2 bases at V and 8 bases at J, with 16 bases in the middle. This CDR3 is CSARLAVRPDEQFF. The CDR3 DNA follows: TGCAGTGCTAGACTCGCAGTCCGGCCCGATGAGCAGTTCTTC.

The chain joins TRBV7-9 to TRBJ2-7; tentatively, D is TRBD1 or TRBD2 (7 bases each). Germline-derived CDR1 and CDR2 are SEHNR and FQNEAQ (reference sequence). This CDR3 region has 14 residues. V lost 5 bases to trimming and J lost 3 bases, with 14 bases between them. CDR3 nucleotides: TGTGCCAGCAGCGCGGGACAGCGGGACTACGAGCAGTACTTC. Amino acids: CASSAGQRDYEQYF.

In this sample, this clonotype turned up many times. The chain carries TRBV4-2 and TRBJ2-2; D is undetermined. CDR1 and CDR2 from the germline V gene are LGHNA and YNFKEQ. V lost 0 bases, J lost 8 bases, and 4 bases lay in between. The CDR3 has 12 residues. DNA of the CDR3: TGTGCCAGCAGCCAAGAAAAAGGGGAGCTGTTTTTT. Amino acids: CASSQEKGELFF.

This clonotype occurred many times. This CDR3 is CASSQTRGDYGYTF. In nucleotides, the CDR3 is TGTGCCAGCAGCCAAACCAGGGGAGACTATGGCTACACCTTC. The rearrangement links TRBV4-2 to TRBJ1-2; D may be TRBD1 (6 bases). The germline V and J ends were trimmed by 2 bases and 3 bases, with 10 bases remaining between them. Germline-derived CDR1 and CDR2 are LGHNA and YNFKEQ. The CDR3 totals 14 residues.

V is TRBV2 and J is TRBJ2-5, with D perhaps assigned TRBD1 or TRBD2 (5 bases each). The CDR3 totals 12 residues. Germline CDR1 and CDR2: SNHLY and FYNNEI. The V end lost 6 bases, the J end lost 0 bases, and 5 bases lay between the germline ends. CDR3 in amino acids: CASRGDQETQYF. The CDR3 coding sequence is TGTGCCAGCAGGGGGGACCAAGAGACCCAGTACTTC.

At least ten counts were recorded for this clonotype. The V gene is TRBV12-3 or TRBV12-4, the J gene TRBJ1-4; D is possibly TRBD1 (5 bases). The CDR3 contains 14 residues. Trimming removed 2 bases at V and 6 bases at J, with 10 bases between. Written as DNA, the CDR3 is TGTGCCAGCAGTTTAACGGGGGGTTATGAAAAACTGTTTTTT. It encodes CASSLTGGYEKLFF.

This clonotype was seen many times. The chain recombines TRBV20-1 with TRBJ2-3; D unresolved. Trimming removed 3 bases from V and 5 bases from J, with 6 bases in between. The CDR3 runs 11 residues. Germline V gene sequence: CDR1 DFQATT, CDR2 SNEGSKA (reference sequence). The CDR3: CSARSIDTQYF. CDR3 in DNA: TGCAGTGCTAGGTCAATAGATACGCAGTATTTT.

This clonotype was observed a single time. Relative to the germline gene, one junction end is altered; a read error may explain this. This chain joins TRBV20-1 and TRBJ2-7, with D tentatively TRBD1 (5 bases). Germline lookup yields CDR1 DFQATT and CDR2 SNEGSKA (reference sequence). The CDR3 runs to 11 residues. As DNA, the CDR3 is TGCAGTGCTGGACGAGGACACGACCAGTACTTC. Amino acid sequence: CSAGRGHDQYF.

This clonotype was found many times. The rearrangement uses TRBV20-1 and TRBJ2-5, with 7 bases fitting TRBD2. Germline loops: CDR1 DFQATT, CDR2 SNEGSKA (reference sequence). Losses at the gene ends were 0 bases for V and 0 bases for J; bases not matched to a gene: 7. The CDR3 has 16 residues. The CDR3 is CSARDYPAGYQETQYF. CDR3 nucleotide sequence: TGCAGTGCTAGAGATTACCCAGCGGGATACCAAGAGACCCAGTACTTC.

The chain employs TRBV14 and TRBJ1-6; the D is unclear. The CDR3 has 16 amino acids. Germline CDR1 SGHDN, CDR2 FVKESK. Trimming cost V 4 bases and J 10 bases, with 20 bases left between them. The CDR3 here is CASSPSSGIRPSPLHF. The DNA of the CDR3 is TGTGCCAGCAGCCCCTCATCCGGGATACGTCCATCACCCCTCCACTTT.

This clonotype appeared many times. The genes are TRBV3-1 and TRBJ2-2, with D hard to call. V lost 8 bases, J lost 6 bases, and 7 bases lay in between. CDR3 length equals 11 residues. Germline loops: CDR1 LGHDT, CDR2 YNNKEL (reference sequence). CDR3 amino acids: CASRSAGELFF. For the CDR3, the DNA is TGTGCCAGCCGATCGGCCGGGGAGCTGTTTTTT.